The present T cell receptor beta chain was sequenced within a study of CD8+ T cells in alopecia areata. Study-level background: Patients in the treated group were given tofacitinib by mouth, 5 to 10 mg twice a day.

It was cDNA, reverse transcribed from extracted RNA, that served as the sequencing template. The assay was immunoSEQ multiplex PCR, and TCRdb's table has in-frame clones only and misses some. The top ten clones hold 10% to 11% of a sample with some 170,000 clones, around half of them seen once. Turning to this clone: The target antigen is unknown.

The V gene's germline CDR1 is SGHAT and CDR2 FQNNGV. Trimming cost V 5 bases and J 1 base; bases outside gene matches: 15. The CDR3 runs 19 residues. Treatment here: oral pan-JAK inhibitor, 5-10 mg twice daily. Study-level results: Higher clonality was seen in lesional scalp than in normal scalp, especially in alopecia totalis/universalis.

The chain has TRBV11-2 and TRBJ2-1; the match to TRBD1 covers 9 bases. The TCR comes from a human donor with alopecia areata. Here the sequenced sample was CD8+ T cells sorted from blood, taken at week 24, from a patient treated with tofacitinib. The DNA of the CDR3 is TGTGCCAGCAGCCGTCCAAATGCCCCGACAGGGGGATCCTACAATGAGCAGTTCTTC. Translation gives CASSRPNAPTGGSYNEQFF.